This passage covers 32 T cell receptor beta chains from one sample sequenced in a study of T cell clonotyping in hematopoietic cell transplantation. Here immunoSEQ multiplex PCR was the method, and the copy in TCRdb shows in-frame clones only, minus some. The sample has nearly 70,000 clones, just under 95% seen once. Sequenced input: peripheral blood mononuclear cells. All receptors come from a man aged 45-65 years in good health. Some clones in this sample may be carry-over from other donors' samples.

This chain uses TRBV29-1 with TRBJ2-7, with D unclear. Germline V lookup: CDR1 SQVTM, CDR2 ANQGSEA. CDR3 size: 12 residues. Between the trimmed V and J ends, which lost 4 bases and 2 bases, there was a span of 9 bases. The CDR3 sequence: CSVVSDTYEQYF. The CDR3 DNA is TGCAGCGTTGTTTCAGACACCTACGAGCAGTACTTC.

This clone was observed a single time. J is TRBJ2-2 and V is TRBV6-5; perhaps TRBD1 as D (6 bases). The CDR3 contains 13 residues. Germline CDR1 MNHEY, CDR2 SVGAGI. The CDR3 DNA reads TGTGCGACAGGCGGCAAAAACACCGGGGAGCTGTTTTTT. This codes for CATGGKNTGELFF.

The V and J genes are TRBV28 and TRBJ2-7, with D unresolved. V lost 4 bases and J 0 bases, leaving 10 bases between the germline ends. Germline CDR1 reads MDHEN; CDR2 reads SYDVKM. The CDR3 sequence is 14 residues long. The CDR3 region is CASSSTSSSYEQYF. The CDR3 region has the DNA TGTGCCAGCAGTTCGACATCAAGCTCCTACGAGCAGTACTTC.

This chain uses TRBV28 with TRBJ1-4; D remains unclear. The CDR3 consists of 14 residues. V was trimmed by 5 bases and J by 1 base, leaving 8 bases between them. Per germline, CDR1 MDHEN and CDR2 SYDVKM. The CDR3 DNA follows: TGTGCCAGCAGTAATTCCGTAACTAATGAAAAACTGTTTTTT. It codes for CASSNSVTNEKLFF.

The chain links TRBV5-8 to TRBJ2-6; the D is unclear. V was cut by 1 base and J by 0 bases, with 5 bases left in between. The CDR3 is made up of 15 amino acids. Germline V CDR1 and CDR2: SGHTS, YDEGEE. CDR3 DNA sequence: TGTGCCAGCAGCTTGACAGCCTCTGGGGCCAACGTCCTGACTTTC. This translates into CASSLTASGANVLTF.

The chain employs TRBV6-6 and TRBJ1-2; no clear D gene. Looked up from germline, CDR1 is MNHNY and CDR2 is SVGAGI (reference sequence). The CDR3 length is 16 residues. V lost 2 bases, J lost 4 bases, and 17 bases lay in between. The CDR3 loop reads CASSYPNFRVLYGYTF. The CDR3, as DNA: TGTGCCAGCAGTTACCCAAACTTTAGGGTCCTCTATGGCTACACCTTC.

The CDR3 DNA sequence: TGCGCCAGCAGCTTGGCCGGGACGGGCGGGGGGTACACTGAAGCTTTCTTT. The encoded protein is CASSLAGTGGGYTEAFF. The chain employs TRBV5-1 and TRBJ1-1, with D tentatively TRBD1 (5 bases). The CDR3 contains 17 residues. The germline CDR1 and CDR2 sequences are SGHRS and YFSETQ. The V end lost 0 bases, the J end lost 3 bases, and 18 bases lay between the germline ends.

CDR3 nucleotide sequence: TGCAGCGTTGAGACTACTAGCGAGAGGCAAGAGACCCAGTACTTC. Translating it yields CSVETTSERQETQYF. The chain employs TRBV29-1 and TRBJ2-5, with TRBD2 identical over 7 bases. The germline CDR1 and CDR2 sequences are SQVTM and ANQGSEA. The V and J ends lost 3 bases and 2 bases, in that order; junction bases with no gene match: 9. The CDR3 runs to 15 residues.

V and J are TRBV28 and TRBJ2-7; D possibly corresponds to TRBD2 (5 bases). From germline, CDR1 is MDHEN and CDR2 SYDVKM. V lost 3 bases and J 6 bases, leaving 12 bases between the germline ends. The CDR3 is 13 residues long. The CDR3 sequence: CASSFGEIGEQYF. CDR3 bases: TGTGCCAGCAGTTTCGGGGAAATCGGCGAGCAGTACTTC.

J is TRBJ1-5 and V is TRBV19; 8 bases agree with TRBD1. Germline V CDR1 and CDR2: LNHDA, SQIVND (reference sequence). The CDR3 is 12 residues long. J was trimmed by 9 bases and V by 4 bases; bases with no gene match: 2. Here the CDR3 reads CASSTTGGPQHF. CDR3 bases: TGTGCCAGTAGTACCACAGGGGGGCCCCAGCATTTT. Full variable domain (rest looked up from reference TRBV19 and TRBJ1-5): DGGITQSPKYLFRKEGQNVTLSCEQNLNHDAMYWYRQDPGQGLRLIYYSQIVNDFQKGDIAEGYSVSREKKESFPLTVTSAQKNPTAFYLCASSTTGGPQHFGDGTRLSIL.

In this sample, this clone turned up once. The CDR3 sequence: CASSLPGTDYEQYF. CDR3 coding DNA: TGTGCCAGCAGCCTACCCGGGACAGACTACGAGCAGTACTTC. This chain links TRBV2 with TRBJ2-7; 7 bases match TRBD1. Germline V gene sequence: CDR1 SNHLY, CDR2 FYNNEI. The CDR3 spans 14 residues. Trimming at V came to 6 bases and at J to 3 bases, leaving 8 bases not matched to a gene.

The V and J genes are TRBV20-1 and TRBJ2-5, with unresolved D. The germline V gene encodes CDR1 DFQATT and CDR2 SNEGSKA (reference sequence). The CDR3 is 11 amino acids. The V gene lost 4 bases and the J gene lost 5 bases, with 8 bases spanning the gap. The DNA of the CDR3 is TGCAGTGCTATAGTCGGGGAGACCCAGTACTTC. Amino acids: CSAIVGETQYF.

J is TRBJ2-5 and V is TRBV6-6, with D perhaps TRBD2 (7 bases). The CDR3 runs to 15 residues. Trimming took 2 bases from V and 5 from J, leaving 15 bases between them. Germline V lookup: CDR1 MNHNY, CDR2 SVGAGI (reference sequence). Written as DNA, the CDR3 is TGTGCCAGCAGTTACGCCCCCGGGGGGCGGGAGACCCAGTACTTC. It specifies CASSYAPGGRETQYF.

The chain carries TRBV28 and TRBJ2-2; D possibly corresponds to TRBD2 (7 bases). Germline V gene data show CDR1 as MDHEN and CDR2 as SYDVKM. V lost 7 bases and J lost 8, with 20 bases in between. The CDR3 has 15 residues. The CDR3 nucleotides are TGTGCCAGCAAAGAGCGGGACACACCACCGGGGGAGCTGTTTTTT. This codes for CASKERDTPPGELFF.

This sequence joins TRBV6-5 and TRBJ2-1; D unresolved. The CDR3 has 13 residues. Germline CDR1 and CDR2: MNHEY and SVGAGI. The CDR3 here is CASSFRSYNEQFF. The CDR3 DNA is TGTGCTAGCTCCTTCAGGTCCTACAATGAGCAGTTCTTC.

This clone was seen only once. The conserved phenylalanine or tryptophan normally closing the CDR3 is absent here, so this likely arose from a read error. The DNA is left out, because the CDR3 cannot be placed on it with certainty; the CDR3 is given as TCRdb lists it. CDR3 in amino acids: CASRDRDPELH. The chain is built from TRBV6-4 and TRBJ1-1; TRBD1, the D gene given by the table, was not confirmed from the DNA. The CDR3 length is 11 residues, termini included. Germline CDR1 reads MRHNA; CDR2 reads SNTAGT.

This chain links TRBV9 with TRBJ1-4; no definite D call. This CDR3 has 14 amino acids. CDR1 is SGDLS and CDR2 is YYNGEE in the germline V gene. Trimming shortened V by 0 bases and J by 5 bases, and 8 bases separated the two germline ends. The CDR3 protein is CASSVEQHNEKLFF. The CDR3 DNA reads TGTGCCAGCAGCGTAGAGCAGCACAATGAAAAACTGTTTTTT. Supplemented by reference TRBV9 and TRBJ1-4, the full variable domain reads DSGVTQTPKHLITATGQRVTLRCSPRSGDLSVYWYQQSLDQGLQFLIQYYNGEERAKGNILERFSAQQFPDLHSELNLSSLELGDSALYFCASSVEQHNEKLFFGSGTQLSVL.

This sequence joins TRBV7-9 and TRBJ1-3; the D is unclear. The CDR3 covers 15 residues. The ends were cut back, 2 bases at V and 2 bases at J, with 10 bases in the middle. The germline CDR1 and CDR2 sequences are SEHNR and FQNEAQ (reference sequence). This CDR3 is CASSLRVPAGNTIYF. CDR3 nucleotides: TGTGCCAGCAGCTTAAGGGTTCCTGCTGGAAACACCATATATTTT.

DNA of the CDR3: TGTGCCAGCAGCGGGGCAGGGGGAGTGGAAAAACTGTTTTTT. Translation: CASSGAGGVEKLFF. The chain carries TRBV5-6 and TRBJ1-4, with TRBD1 matching 7 bases. The CDR3 totals 14 residues. Trimming cost V 4 bases and J 8 bases; bases outside gene matches: 8. The germline gives CDR1 SGHDT, CDR2 YYEEEE.

This CDR3 is CASSLVGGAPQPQHF. Written as DNA, the CDR3 is TGTGCCAGCAGCTTAGTGGGGGGCGCCCCCCAGCCCCAGCATTTT. This chain connects TRBV7-2 to TRBJ1-5, with a weak D call TRBD1 (6 bases). The CDR3 extends over 15 amino acids. Germline CDR1 reads SGHTA; CDR2 reads FQGNSA. Trimming removed 1 base at V and 7 bases at J, with 14 bases between. Full variable domain (missing parts from reference TRBV7-2 and TRBJ1-5): GAGVSQSPSNKVTEKGKDVELRCDPISGHTALYWYRQSLGQGLEFLIYFQGNSAPDKSGLPSDRFSAERTGGSVSTLTIQRTQQEDSAVYLCASSLVGGAPQPQHFGDGTRLSIL.

DNA for the CDR3: TGCGCCAGCAGCTTCGGGACAGGCCTTCACGGCGAGCAGTACTTC. Its translation is CASSFGTGLHGEQYF. The rearrangement joins TRBV5-1 to TRBJ2-7; TRBD1 aligns across 8 bases. The CDR3 extends over 15 amino acids. Germline V lookup: CDR1 SGHRS, CDR2 YFSETQ. The V and J ends lost 2 bases and 6 bases, in that order; junction bases with no gene match: 10.

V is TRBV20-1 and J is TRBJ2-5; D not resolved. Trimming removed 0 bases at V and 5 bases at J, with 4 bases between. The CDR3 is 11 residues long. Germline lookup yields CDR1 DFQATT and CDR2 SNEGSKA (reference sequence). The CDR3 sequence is CSARDMETQYF. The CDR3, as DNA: TGCAGTGCTAGAGATATGGAGACCCAGTACTTC.

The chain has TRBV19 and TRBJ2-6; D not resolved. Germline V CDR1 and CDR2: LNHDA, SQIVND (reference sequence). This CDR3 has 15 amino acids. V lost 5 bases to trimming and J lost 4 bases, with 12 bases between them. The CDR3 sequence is CASSPQWSGANVLTF. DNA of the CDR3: TGTGCCAGTAGTCCTCAGTGGTCCGGGGCCAACGTCCTGACTTTC.

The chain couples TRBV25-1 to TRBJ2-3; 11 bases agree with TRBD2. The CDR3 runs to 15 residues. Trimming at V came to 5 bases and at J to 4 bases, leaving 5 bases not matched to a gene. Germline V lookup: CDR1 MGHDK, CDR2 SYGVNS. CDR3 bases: TGTGCCAGCAGTTTTTTAGCGGGGGGGTCAGATACGCAGTATTTT. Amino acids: CASSFLAGGSDTQYF.

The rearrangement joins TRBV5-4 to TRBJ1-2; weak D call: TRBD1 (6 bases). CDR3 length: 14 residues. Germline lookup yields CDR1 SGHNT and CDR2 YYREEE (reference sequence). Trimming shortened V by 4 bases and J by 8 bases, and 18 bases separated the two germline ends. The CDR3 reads CASSGGYRAGGYTF. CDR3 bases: TGTGCCAGCAGCGGGGGGTACAGGGCTGGGGGCTACACCTTC.

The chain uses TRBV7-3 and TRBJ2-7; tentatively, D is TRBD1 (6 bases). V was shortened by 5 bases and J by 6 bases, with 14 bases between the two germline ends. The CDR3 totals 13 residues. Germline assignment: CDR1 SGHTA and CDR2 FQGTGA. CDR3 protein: CASSPGQYGEQYF. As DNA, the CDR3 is TGTGCCAGCAGCCCTGGACAGTACGGCGAGCAGTACTTC.

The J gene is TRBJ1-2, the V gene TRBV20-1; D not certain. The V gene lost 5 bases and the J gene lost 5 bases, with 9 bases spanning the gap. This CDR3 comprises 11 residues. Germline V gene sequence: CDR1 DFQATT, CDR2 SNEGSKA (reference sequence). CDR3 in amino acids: CSAPQAYGYTF. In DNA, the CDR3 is TGCAGTGCTCCGCAGGCTTATGGCTACACCTTC.

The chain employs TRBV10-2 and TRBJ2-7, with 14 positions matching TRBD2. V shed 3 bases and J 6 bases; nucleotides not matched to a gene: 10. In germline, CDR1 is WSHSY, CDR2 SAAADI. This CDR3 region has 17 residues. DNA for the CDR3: TGCGCCAGCAGTGACAACCCCGGGACTAGCGGGGGAGGCGAGCAGTACTTC. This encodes CASSDNPGTSGGGEQYF.

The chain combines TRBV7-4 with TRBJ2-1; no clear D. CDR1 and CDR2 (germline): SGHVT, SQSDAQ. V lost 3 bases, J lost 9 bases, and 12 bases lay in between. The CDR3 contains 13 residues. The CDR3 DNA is TGTGCCAGCAGCTTCATCGTCACGGTTGAGCAGTTCTTC. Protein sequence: CASSFIVTVEQFF.

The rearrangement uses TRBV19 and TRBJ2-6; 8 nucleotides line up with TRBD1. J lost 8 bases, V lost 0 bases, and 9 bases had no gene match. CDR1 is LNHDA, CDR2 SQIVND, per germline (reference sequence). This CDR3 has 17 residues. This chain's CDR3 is CASSIDNQGAISNVLTF. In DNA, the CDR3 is TGTGCCAGTAGTATAGATAACCAGGGGGCGATATCCAACGTCCTGACTTTC.

CDR3 sequence: CASSSQGTGEQYF. CDR3 coding DNA: TGTGCCAGCAGCTCTCAGGGGACGGGCGAGCAGTACTTC. The V and J genes are TRBV7-3 and TRBJ2-7; a weak D match, TRBD1 (6 bases). This CDR3 has 13 residues. Trimming stripped 4 bases from V and 6 bases from J, with 13 bases between. The V gene's germline CDR1 is SGHTA and CDR2 FQGTGA.

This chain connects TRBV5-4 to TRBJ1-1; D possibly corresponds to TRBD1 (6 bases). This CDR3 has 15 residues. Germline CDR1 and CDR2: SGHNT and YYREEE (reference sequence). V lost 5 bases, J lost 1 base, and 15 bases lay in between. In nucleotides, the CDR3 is TGTGCCAGCAGGGCTGAGGGACACTCGAACACTGAAGCTTTCTTT. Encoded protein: CASRAEGHSNTEAFF.